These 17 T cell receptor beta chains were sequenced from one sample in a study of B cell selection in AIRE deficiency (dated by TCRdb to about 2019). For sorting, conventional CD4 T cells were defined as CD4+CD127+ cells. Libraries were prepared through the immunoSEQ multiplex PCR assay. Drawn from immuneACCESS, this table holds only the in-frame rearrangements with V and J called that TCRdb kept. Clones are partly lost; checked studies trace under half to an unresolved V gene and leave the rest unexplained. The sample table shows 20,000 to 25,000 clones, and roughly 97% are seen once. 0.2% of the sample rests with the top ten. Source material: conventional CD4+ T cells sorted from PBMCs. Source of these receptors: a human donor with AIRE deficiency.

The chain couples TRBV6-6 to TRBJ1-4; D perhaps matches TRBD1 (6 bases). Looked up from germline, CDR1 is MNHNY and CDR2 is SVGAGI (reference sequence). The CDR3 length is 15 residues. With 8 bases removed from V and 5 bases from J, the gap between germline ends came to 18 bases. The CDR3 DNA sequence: TGTGCCAGCGGATTAAAACAGGGAAGGAATGAAAAACTGTTTTTT. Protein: CASGLKQGRNEKLFF.

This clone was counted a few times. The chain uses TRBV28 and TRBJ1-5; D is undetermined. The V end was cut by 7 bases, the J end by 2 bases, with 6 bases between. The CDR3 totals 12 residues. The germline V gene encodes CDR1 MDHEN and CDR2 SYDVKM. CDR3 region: CASTSGNQPQHF. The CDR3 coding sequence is TGTGCCAGCACCTCAGGCAATCAGCCCCAGCATTTT.

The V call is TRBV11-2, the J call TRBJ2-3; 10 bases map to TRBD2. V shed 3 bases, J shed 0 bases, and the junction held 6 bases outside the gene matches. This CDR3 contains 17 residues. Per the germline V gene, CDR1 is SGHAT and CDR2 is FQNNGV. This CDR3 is CASSFGLAELSTDTQYF. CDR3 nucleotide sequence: TGTGCCAGCAGCTTTGGACTAGCGGAACTAAGCACAGATACGCAGTATTTT.

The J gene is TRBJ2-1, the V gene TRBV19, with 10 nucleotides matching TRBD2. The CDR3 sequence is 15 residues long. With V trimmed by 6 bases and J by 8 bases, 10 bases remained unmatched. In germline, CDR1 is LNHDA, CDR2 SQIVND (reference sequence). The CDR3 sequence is CASRGSGLAIDEQFF. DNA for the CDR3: TGTGCCAGTAGGGGATCGGGACTAGCGATCGATGAGCAGTTCTTC.

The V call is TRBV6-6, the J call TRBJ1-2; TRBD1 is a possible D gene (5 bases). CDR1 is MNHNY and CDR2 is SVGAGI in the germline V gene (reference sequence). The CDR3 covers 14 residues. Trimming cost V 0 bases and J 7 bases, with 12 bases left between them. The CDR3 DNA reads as TGTGCCAGCAGTTACTCTCCGGGGCGAGGTGGCTACACCTTC. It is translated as CASSYSPGRGGYTF.

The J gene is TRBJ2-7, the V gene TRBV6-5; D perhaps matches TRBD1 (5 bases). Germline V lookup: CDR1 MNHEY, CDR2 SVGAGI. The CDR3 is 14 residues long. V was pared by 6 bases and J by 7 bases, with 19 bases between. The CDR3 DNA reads TGTGCCAGCAGCCTTGGAACAGGCTCGAGAGAGCAGTACTTC. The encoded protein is CASSLGTGSREQYF.

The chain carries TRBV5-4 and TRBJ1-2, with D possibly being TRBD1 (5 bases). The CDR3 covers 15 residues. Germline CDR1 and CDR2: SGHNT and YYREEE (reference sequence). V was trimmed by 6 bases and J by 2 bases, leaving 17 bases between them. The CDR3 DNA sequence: TGTGCCAGCAAAGGCTGGTCCGGGACCAACTATGGCTACACCTTC. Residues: CASKGWSGTNYGYTF.

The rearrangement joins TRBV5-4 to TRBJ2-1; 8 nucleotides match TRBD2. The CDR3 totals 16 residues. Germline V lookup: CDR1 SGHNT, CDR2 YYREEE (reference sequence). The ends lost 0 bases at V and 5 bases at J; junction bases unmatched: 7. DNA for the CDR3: TGTGCCAGCAGCTTGGCGGGACTAGTTGAGGACAATGAGCAGTTCTTC. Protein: CASSLAGLVEDNEQFF.

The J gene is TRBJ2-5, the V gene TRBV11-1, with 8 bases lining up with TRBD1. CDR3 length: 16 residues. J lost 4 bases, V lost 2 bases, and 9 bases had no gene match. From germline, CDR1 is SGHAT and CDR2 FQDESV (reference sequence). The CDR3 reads CASSLYGTGQGETQYF. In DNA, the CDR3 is TGTGCCAGCAGCTTATACGGGACAGGTCAGGGAGAGACCCAGTACTTC.

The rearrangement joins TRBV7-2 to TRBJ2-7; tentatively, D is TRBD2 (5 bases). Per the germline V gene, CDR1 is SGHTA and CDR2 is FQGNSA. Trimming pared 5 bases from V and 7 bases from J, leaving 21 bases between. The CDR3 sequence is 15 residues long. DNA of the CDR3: TGTGCCAGCAGCCGTCGGGGTAGTCCGATGACGGAGCAGTACTTC. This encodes CASSRRGSPMTEQYF.

CDR3 DNA: TGTGCCAGCAGCCAAGGGGACAGGGAGGGCGGGGAGCTGTTTTTT. Translated: CASSQGDREGGELFF. J is TRBJ2-2 and V is TRBV4-2; TRBD1 aligns across 9 bases. With V trimmed by 1 base and J by 7 bases, 4 bases remained unmatched. The germline CDR1 and CDR2 sequences are LGHNA and YNFKEQ. The CDR3 loop spans 15 amino acids.

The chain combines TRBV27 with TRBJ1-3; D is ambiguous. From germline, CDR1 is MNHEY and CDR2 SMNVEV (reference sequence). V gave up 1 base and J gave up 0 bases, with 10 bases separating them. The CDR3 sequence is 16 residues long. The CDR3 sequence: CASSLFKRDSGNTIYF. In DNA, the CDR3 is TGTGCCAGCAGTTTATTTAAGCGGGACTCTGGAAACACCATATATTTT.

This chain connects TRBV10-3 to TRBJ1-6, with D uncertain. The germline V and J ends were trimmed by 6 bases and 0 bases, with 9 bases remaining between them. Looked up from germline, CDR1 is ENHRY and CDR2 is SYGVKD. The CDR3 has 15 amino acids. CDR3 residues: CAISPESSYNSPLHF. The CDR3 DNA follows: TGTGCCATCAGCCCCGAGAGCTCCTATAATTCACCCCTCCACTTT.

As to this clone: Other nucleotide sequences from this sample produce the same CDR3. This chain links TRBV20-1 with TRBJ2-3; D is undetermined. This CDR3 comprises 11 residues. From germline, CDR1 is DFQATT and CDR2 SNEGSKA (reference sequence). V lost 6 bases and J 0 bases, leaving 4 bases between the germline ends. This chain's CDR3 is CSAVSTDTQYF. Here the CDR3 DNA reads TGCAGTGCGGTTAGCACAGATACGCAGTATTTT.

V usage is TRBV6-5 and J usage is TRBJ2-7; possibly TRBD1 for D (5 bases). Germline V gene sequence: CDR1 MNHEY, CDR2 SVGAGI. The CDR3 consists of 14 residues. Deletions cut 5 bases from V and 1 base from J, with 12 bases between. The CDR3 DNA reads TGTGCCAGCAGTGACAGACACTATTCCTACGAGCAGTACTTC. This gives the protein CASSDRHYSYEQYF.

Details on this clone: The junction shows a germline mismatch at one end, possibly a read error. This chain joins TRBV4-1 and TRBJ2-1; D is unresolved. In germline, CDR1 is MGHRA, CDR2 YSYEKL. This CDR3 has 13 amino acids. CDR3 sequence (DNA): TGCGCCAGCAGCCAAGGTGGTAATAGGGATATAATCTTC. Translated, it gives CASSQGGNRDIIF.

CDR3 sequence: CASSPNGPGGYTF. The CDR3 nucleotides read TGTGCCAGCAGCCCTAACGGGCCGGGGGGCTACACCTTC. This sequence joins TRBV28 and TRBJ1-2; the D is unclear. V shed 6 bases and J shed 8 bases, with 16 bases lying between them. The CDR3 runs 13 residues. Germline CDR1 and CDR2: MDHEN and SYDVKM.